This passage covers 18 T cell receptor beta chains from one sample sequenced in a study of Ad26.COV2.S vaccination and SARS-CoV-2 variants. The method was immunoSEQ multiplex PCR; TCRdb's version includes in-frame clones alone and lacks a portion of them. The sample contains about 350,000 clones, 92% of which appear only once. The sequences come from peripheral blood, collected after recovery from COVID-19. Receptors were obtained from a human donor who had recovered from COVID-19.

The chain uses TRBV18 and TRBJ2-5; D possibly matches TRBD1 or TRBD2 (5 bases each). Germline V gene sequence: CDR1 KGHSH, CDR2 LQKENI. The V end was cut by 6 bases, the J end by 5 bases, with 19 bases between. This CDR3 contains 15 residues. Here the CDR3 reads CASSSPSEGRETQYF. Here the CDR3 DNA reads TGTGCCAGCTCGTCTCCAAGTGAGGGACGGGAGACCCAGTACTTC.

This chain connects TRBV3-1 (or the pseudogene TRBV3-2) to TRBJ2-1; maybe TRBD2 (6 bases). Trimming took off 1 base at V and 1 base at J, with 11 bases between the two ends. The CDR3 runs to 16 residues. Germline CDR1 is LGHDT and CDR2 is YNNKEL (reference sequence). The CDR3 loop is CASSQGDSPSYNEQFF. The CDR3 DNA follows: TGTGCCAGCAGCCAAGGGGACTCCCCATCCTACAATGAGCAGTTCTTC.

The chain links TRBV7-2 to TRBJ1-1; D unresolved. The CDR3 totals 13 residues. Deletions cut 5 bases from V and 4 bases from J, with 11 bases between. Germline V gives CDR1 SGHTA, CDR2 FQGNSA. In DNA form, the CDR3 reads TGTGCCAGCAGCCAACTACTAATCACTGAAGCTTTCTTT. Translated, it gives CASSQLLITEAFF.

This chain uses TRBV10-3 with TRBJ1-1; D not certain. The germline V gene has CDR1 ENHRY and CDR2 SYGVKD. Between the trimmed V and J ends, which lost 7 bases and 1 base, there was a span of 13 bases. The CDR3 has 14 amino acids. The CDR3 nucleotides read TGTGCCATCACCCCCAGCACGGGGAACACTGAAGCTTTCTTT. Protein sequence: CAITPSTGNTEAFF.

This clone was observed a single time. The chain carries TRBV6-5 and TRBJ2-7; TRBD2 agrees at 12 bases. V lost 2 bases and J lost 3; bases outside the gene matches: 2. Germline lookup yields CDR1 MNHEY and CDR2 SVGAGI. This CDR3 region has 15 residues. CDR3 sequence reads: CASSYTSGGSYEQYF. The CDR3 DNA sequence: TGTGCCAGCAGTTACACTAGCGGGGGGAGCTACGAGCAGTACTTC.

V gene TRBV2 combines with J gene TRBJ2-7; 7 bases align to TRBD2. Germline CDR1 and CDR2: SNHLY and FYNNEI. With V trimmed by 7 bases and J by 0 bases, 3 bases remained unmatched. CDR3 length equals 13 residues. Here the CDR3 reads CASTRTSSYEQYF. The CDR3 nucleotides are TGTGCCAGCACTCGGACTAGCTCCTACGAGCAGTACTTC.

The chain is built from TRBV19 and TRBJ2-5, with 7 positions matching TRBD1. V was clipped by 8 bases and J by 7 bases; unmatched bases: 10. The CDR3 length is 13 residues. CDR1 is LNHDA, CDR2 SQIVND, per germline (reference sequence). CDR3 sequence (DNA): TGTGCCAGTGGAAGCAGGGGGTCAGGGACCCAGTACTTC. It is translated as CASGSRGSGTQYF.

This chain connects TRBV9 to TRBJ2-1; unclear D gene. The V end was cut by 0 bases, the J end by 7 bases, with 11 bases between. The CDR3 sequence is 14 residues long. The germline V gene has CDR1 SGDLS and CDR2 YYNGEE. Here the CDR3 reads CASSVGAPPNEQFF. The CDR3 nucleotides are TGTGCCAGCAGCGTAGGAGCCCCTCCTAATGAGCAGTTCTTC.

This clone appeared once. This chain uses TRBV4-1 with TRBJ2-6; D call uncertain. The germline V gene has CDR1 MGHRA and CDR2 YSYEKL. CDR3 size: 15 residues. V gave up 2 bases and J gave up 5 bases, with 10 bases separating them. The CDR3 is CASSQTEARANVLTF. CDR3 sequence (DNA): TGCGCCAGCAGCCAAACTGAGGCCCGGGCCAACGTCCTGACTTTC.

The chain has TRBV27 and TRBJ2-3, with D possibly called TRBD1 or TRBD2 (5 bases each). Germline V gene sequence: CDR1 MNHEY, CDR2 SMNVEV (reference sequence). There are 15 residues in the CDR3. V lost 3 bases to trimming and J lost 3 bases, with 13 bases between them. The chain's CDR3 is CASSFTTERTDTQYF. The DNA for the CDR3 is TGTGCCAGCAGTTTTACGACAGAGCGGACAGATACGCAGTATTTT.

This chain links TRBV19 with TRBJ2-2; D unresolved. In germline, CDR1 is LNHDA, CDR2 SQIVND (reference sequence). The CDR3 length is 15 residues. Trimming left V 1 base short and J 0 bases short, with 6 bases between. CDR3 DNA: TGTGCCAGTAGTATAGGTCGCGCGAACACCGGGGAGCTGTTTTTT. Encoded protein: CASSIGRANTGELFF. The entire variable domain, with the rest obtained from reference TRBV19 and TRBJ2-2, is as follows: DGGITQSPKYLFRKEGQNVTLSCEQNLNHDAMYWYRQDPGQGLRLIYYSQIVNDFQKGDIAEGYSVSREKKESFPLTVTSAQKNPTAFYLCASSIGRANTGELFFGEGSRLTVL.

This chain uses TRBV7-9 with TRBJ1-1; D possibly corresponds to TRBD1 (5 bases). The V and J ends lost 5 bases and 2 bases respectively, with 15 bases between them. Per germline, CDR1 SEHNR and CDR2 FQNEAQ (reference sequence). CDR3 size: 15 residues. CDR3 amino acids: CASSRPRGENTEAFF. CDR3 nucleotide sequence: TGTGCCAGCAGCCGGCCCCGGGGCGAAAACACTGAAGCTTTCTTT.

The V call is TRBV5-4, the J call TRBJ2-1; 10 positions match TRBD2. After removal of 0 bases from V and 6 bases from J, the junction contained 9 bases not matched to a gene. Germline lookup yields CDR1 SGHNT and CDR2 YYREEE (reference sequence). This CDR3 is 17 amino acids long. CDR3 amino acids: CASSLGVRSGGSNEQFF. DNA of the CDR3: TGTGCCAGCAGCTTGGGCGTTCGTAGCGGGGGGAGCAATGAGCAGTTCTTC.

The gene calls are TRBV9 and TRBJ1-2, with 7 bases lining up with TRBD1. Looked up from germline, CDR1 is SGDLS and CDR2 is YYNGEE. J lost 3 bases, V lost 3 bases, and 14 bases had no gene match. This CDR3 has 17 amino acids. The CDR3: CASSGTGLWFEDYGYTF. The CDR3 DNA sequence: TGTGCCAGCAGCGGGACAGGTCTGTGGTTTGAAGACTATGGCTACACCTTC.

CDR3 sequence: CASIPSGELFF. The CDR3, as DNA: TGTGCCAGCATACCCTCCGGGGAGCTGTTTTTT. The V call is TRBV7-9, the J call TRBJ2-2; D gene uncertain. Germline V gene sequence: CDR1 SEHNR, CDR2 FQNEAQ (reference sequence). Trimming cost V 7 bases and J 6 bases, with 6 bases left between them. CDR3 length equals 11 residues.

In DNA form, the CDR3 reads TGCGCCAGCAGCCAAGATCCCACCGGGGAGCTGTTTTTT. Translating gives CASSQDPTGELFF. This chain links TRBV4-1 with TRBJ2-2, with no clear D. This CDR3 contains 13 residues. Germline lookup yields CDR1 MGHRA and CDR2 YSYEKL. Trimming took 0 bases from V and 4 from J, leaving 3 bases between them.

V and J are TRBV7-6 and TRBJ2-3, with a weak D call TRBD2 (6 bases). CDR3 size: 16 residues. V was cut by 1 base and J by 4 bases, with 15 bases left in between. Germline CDR1 and CDR2: SGHVS and FNYEAQ. The CDR3 DNA sequence: TGTGCCAGCAGCTTAGTTGGGTTAAGGGAGGCAGATACGCAGTATTTT. Protein: CASSLVGLREADTQYF.

CDR3 in DNA: TGTGCCAGCAGTGCTATCGGGGGGTCCTATAATTCACCCCTCCACTTT. Translated, it gives CASSAIGGSYNSPLHF. The genes are TRBV6-1 and TRBJ1-6; a weak D match, TRBD1 (5 bases). The germline CDR1 and CDR2 sequences are MNHNS and SASEGT. The CDR3 sequence is 16 residues long. Trimming pared 4 bases from V and 1 base from J, leaving 11 bases between.